The present TCR beta chain was sequenced within a study of T cells in Graves' hyperthyroidism and ophthalmopathy. At least ten counts were recorded for this clonotype. The germline V and J ends were trimmed by 5 bases and 3 bases, with 11 bases remaining between them. Per the germline V gene, CDR1 is MNHEY and CDR2 is SMNVEV (reference sequence). This CDR3 has 13 residues. Each ophthalmopathy patient scored at least 3 on the Clinical Activity Score and at least 4 on NOSPECS grade, with duration under 3 months. For the diagnoses, clinical symptoms, serum thyroxine and TRAb, thyroid ultrasound and orbital computed tomography were used. Amplified regions were TCR beta CDR3 sequences from RNA transcripts. RT-PCR in the first round (using the HTBI primer set) targeted the TCR CDR3. TCRdb recomputed calls from the multiplex PCR reads with MiXCR, one row per CDR3 protein. The sample contains about 270,000 distinct CDR3 sequences, around 22% of which appear only once.

Material: blood. The TCR comes from a man between 25 and 39 years old with Graves' ophthalmopathy. The chain links TRBV27 to TRBJ2-7, with TRBD2 as a possible D gene (6 bases). The DNA of the CDR3 is TGTGCCAGCAGTACATACGGGGGCTACGAGCAGTACTTC. It yields the protein CASSTYGGYEQYF.